Listed below are T cell receptor beta chains from one sample, sequenced in a study of shared clonotypes between healthy human individuals. The table came from immunoSEQ multiplex PCR; TCRdb's copy has only in-frame clones and leaves some out. Here the sample spans some 490,000 clones, around 73% being singletons. Sequenced input: PBMCs. These receptors all stem from a woman aged 35 to 49 in good health. Some clones in this sample may be carry-over from other donors' samples. Both conserved end residues are part of each CDR3. Fields, in order: V gene, D gene, clone size, J gene, CDR3 protein, CDR3 DNA. A D gene is named only where the DNA matches it firmly. The size entry is marked missing in some rows and otherwise reads once, few, many or a size class.

TRBV6-1	-	few	TRBJ1-5	CASSLTSSNQPQHF	TGTGCCAGCAGCCTCACTTCTAGCAATCAGCCCCAGCATTTT
TRBV7-9	-	-	TRBJ2-7	CASSLNSNYEQYF	TGTGCCAGCAGCTTGAACAGTAACTACGAGCAGTACTTC
TRBV10-3	TRBD2	-	TRBJ2-1	CAISDPSRAGVYNEQFF	TGTGCCATCAGTGACCCGAGCCGAGCGGGAGTCTACAATGAGCAGTTCTTC
TRBV6-1	-	-	TRBJ1-4	CASRRNNEKLFF	TGTGCCAGCAGACGGAATAATGAAAAACTGTTTTTT
TRBV5-6	TRBD1	-	TRBJ2-1	CASSQDRDHEQFF	TGTGCCAGCAGCCAAGACAGGGACCATGAGCAGTTCTTC
TRBV7-9	-	few	TRBJ1-2	CASSLDIRAGGYTF	TGTGCCAGCAGCTTAGATATCAGGGCGGGAGGCTACACCTTC
TRBV5-6	TRBD1	-	TRBJ1-5	CASRSWGQGATSNQPQHF	TGTGCCAGCAGGTCTTGGGGACAGGGGGCGACCAGCAATCAGCCCCAGCATTTT
TRBV7-9	-	-	TRBJ2-7	CASTLSSTYEQYF	TGTGCCAGCACCCTATCATCCACCTACGAGCAGTACTTC
TRBV6-6	-	-	TRBJ1-5	CAARPRGANQPQHF	TGTGCCGCGCGCCCCAGAGGCGCTAATCAGCCCCAGCATTTT
TRBV9	-	few	TRBJ1-1	CASSARSGDTEAFF	TGTGCCAGCAGCGCCCGTAGTGGAGACACTGAAGCTTTCTTT
TRBV30	-	-	TRBJ2-6	CAWTRSSGANVLTF	TGTGCCTGGACCCGGAGCTCTGGGGCCAACGTCCTGACTTTC
TRBV5-1	-	-	TRBJ2-7	CASSLVSSSYEQYF	TGCGCCAGCAGCTTGGTTAGCTCCTCCTACGAGCAGTACTTC
TRBV18	-	-	TRBJ1-3	CASSRDTDSGNTIYF	TGTGCCAGCTCCCGGGACACCGACTCTGGAAACACCATATATTTT
TRBV7-8	-	few	TRBJ2-2	CASSSLAGGNTGELFF	TGTGCCAGCAGTTCCCTAGCCGGGGGGAACACCGGGGAGCTGTTTTTT
TRBV5-4	TRBD2	many	TRBJ2-7	CASSQGTSGMKEQYF	TGTGCCAGCAGCCAAGGGACTAGCGGGATGAAAGAGCAGTACTTC
TRBV5-4	TRBD2	-	TRBJ2-7	CASSRAGTRLTYEQYF	TGTGCCAGCAGCAGGGCCGGGACTAGGTTGACCTACGAGCAGTACTTC
TRBV30	-	-	TRBJ2-6	CAWSVVYSGANVLTF	TGTGCCTGGAGTGTTGTCTACTCTGGGGCCAACGTCCTGACTTTC
TRBV7-7	-	-	TRBJ2-2	CASSLSWSGELFF	TGTGCCAGCAGCTTAAGCTGGAGCGGGGAGCTGTTTTTT